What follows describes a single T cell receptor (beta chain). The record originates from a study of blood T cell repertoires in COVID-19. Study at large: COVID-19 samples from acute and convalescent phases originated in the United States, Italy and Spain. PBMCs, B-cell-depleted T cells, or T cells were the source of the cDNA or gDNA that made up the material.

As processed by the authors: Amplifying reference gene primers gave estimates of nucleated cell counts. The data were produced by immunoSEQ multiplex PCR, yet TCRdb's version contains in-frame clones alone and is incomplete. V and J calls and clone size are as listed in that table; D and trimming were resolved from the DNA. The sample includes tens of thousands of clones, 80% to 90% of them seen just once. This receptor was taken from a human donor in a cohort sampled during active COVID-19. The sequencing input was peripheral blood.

As DNA, the CDR3 is TGCGCCACCCAGCGGGGTTCCCAAGAGACCCAGTACTTC. Translating gives CATQRGSQETQYF. The chain is built from TRBV10-1 and TRBJ2-5; 7 nucleotides agree with TRBD2. The CDR3 extends over 13 amino acids. V shed 10 bases, J shed 1 base, and the junction held 6 bases outside the gene matches. Germline V gene data show CDR1 as WNHNN and CDR2 as SYGVQD (reference sequence).